The next 25 T cell receptor beta chains were all read from a single sample in a study of CD8+ T cells in alopecia areata. Sequencing relied on a cDNA template that was reverse transcribed from extracted RNA. TCRdb keeps only in-frame clones here, not all; method: immunoSEQ multiplex PCR. Among about 130,000 clones listed, approximately 49% were seen once. The sample consisted of CD8+ T cells sorted from blood, taken at week 0. The receptors come from a human donor with alopecia areata.

V gene TRBV27 combines with J gene TRBJ2-5, with 11 bases that match TRBD2. V shed 5 bases and J 1 base; nucleotides not matched to a gene: 6. CDR1 and CDR2 from the germline V gene are MNHEY and SMNVEV (reference sequence). The CDR3 is 16 residues long. CDR3 coding DNA: TGTGCCAGCAGTCCCAGGGGACTAGCGGTCCAAGAGACCCAGTACTTC. It is translated as CASSPRGLAVQETQYF.

A single count supports this clone. The V gene is TRBV4-1, the J gene TRBJ1-2, with D maybe TRBD1 (6 bases). Germline V gene sequence: CDR1 MGHRA, CDR2 YSYEKL. V was shortened by 2 bases and J by 8 bases, with 12 bases between the two germline ends. The CDR3 sequence is 13 residues long. This chain's CDR3 is CASSQTGLGGYTF. For the CDR3, the DNA is TGCGCCAGCAGCCAAACAGGGCTAGGAGGCTACACCTTC.

As regards this clone: An end of the junction differs from the germline gene, which may be a read error. The CDR3 spells CASSFRGPADTQYF. CDR3 bases: TGTGCTAGCAGCTTCCGAGGACCTGCAGATACGCAGTATTTT. This chain uses TRBV7-7 with TRBJ2-3; D is uncertain. In germline, CDR1 is SSHAT, CDR2 FNYEAQ (reference sequence). The CDR3 sequence is 14 residues long.

V gene TRBV4-2 combines with J gene TRBJ2-3, with a tentative D call TRBD2 (6 bases). Germline V gives CDR1 LGHNA, CDR2 YNFKEQ. With 4 bases removed from V and 6 bases from J, the gap between germline ends came to 8 bases. This CDR3 is built from 12 residues. The DNA of the CDR3 is TGTGCCAGCAGCCCGGGACTCGATACGCAGTATTTT. Encoded protein: CASSPGLDTQYF.

CDR3 bases: TGTGCCAGCAGAAGTTGGCAGGACTACAATGAGCAGTTCTTC. Translating gives CASRSWQDYNEQFF. The chain carries TRBV27 and TRBJ2-1; D gene uncertain. CDR1 is MNHEY, CDR2 SMNVEV, per germline (reference sequence). The CDR3 is 14 residues long. Trimming stripped 6 bases from V and 3 bases from J, with 12 bases between.

The chain has TRBV11-2 and TRBJ1-6, with D unresolved. The CDR3 contains 15 residues. V was pared by 5 bases and J by 1 base, with 9 bases between. The germline CDR1 and CDR2 sequences are SGHAT and FQNNGV. This CDR3 reads CASSPEGSYNSPLHF. CDR3 bases: TGTGCCAGCAGCCCCGAAGGATCCTATAATTCACCCCTCCACTTT.

The V call is TRBV7-9, the J call TRBJ1-2; 8 bases map to TRBD1. CDR3 size: 14 residues. Germline loops: CDR1 SEHNR, CDR2 FQNEAQ (reference sequence). V was clipped by 5 bases and J by 4 bases; unmatched bases: 6. The CDR3 region is CASSPTGTGYGYTF. The CDR3, as DNA: TGTGCCAGCAGCCCAACCGGGACAGGCTATGGCTACACCTTC.

The chain employs TRBV25-1 and TRBJ1-4, with unresolved D. The CDR3 is 14 amino acids. Trimming removed 6 bases from V and 0 bases from J, with 8 bases in between. Germline V gene data show CDR1 as MGHDK and CDR2 as SYGVNS. CDR3 DNA: TGTGCCAGCAGCTACACGACAACTAATGAAAAACTGTTTTTT. This sequence encodes CASSYTTTNEKLFF.

The genes are TRBV7-9 and TRBJ2-3; D is possibly TRBD2 (6 bases). Looked up from germline, CDR1 is SEHNR and CDR2 is FQNEAQ (reference sequence). The V end lost 1 base, the J end lost 9 bases, and 8 bases lay between the germline ends. The CDR3 spans 12 residues. CDR3 bases: TGTGCCAGCAGCTTAGGGGGAGGCACGCAGTATTTT. Residues: CASSLGGGTQYF. Combining the CDR3 with reference TRBV7-9 and TRBJ2-3 gives the whole variable domain DTGVSQNPRHKITKRGQNVTFRCDPISEHNRLYWYRQTLGQGPEFLTYFQNEAQLEKSRLLSDRFSAERPKGSFSTLEIQRTEQGDSAMYLCASSLGGGTQYFGPGTRLTVL.

Worth noting for this clone: Other DNA sequences in this sample translate to the same CDR3. The gene calls are TRBV29-1 and TRBJ2-1; D is possibly TRBD1 or TRBD2 (5 bases each). CDR3 length equals 12 residues. In germline, CDR1 is SQVTM, CDR2 ANQGSEA. V shed 4 bases and J shed 4 bases, with 8 bases lying between them. The CDR3 region is CSVGGVYNEQFF. The CDR3 DNA is TGCAGCGTTGGAGGGGTTTACAATGAGCAGTTCTTC.

The chain employs TRBV5-6 and TRBJ2-2, with TRBD1 as a possible D gene (6 bases). V shed 4 bases and J shed 6 bases, with 10 bases lying between them. CDR1 SGHDT and CDR2 YYEEEE come from the germline V gene. The CDR3 runs to 13 residues. This chain's CDR3 is CASSPQGAGELFF. Here the CDR3 DNA reads TGTGCCAGCAGCCCACAGGGAGCCGGGGAGCTGTTTTTT.

The chain carries TRBV29-1 and TRBJ2-4, with 12 bases that match TRBD2. Germline-derived CDR1 and CDR2 are SQVTM and ANQGSEA. The J segment lost 0 bases and the V segment lost 6 bases, leaving 6 bases of the junction unmatched. The CDR3 totals 16 residues. CDR3 amino acids: CSVKTSGGLAKNIQYF. In DNA, the CDR3 is TGCAGCGTGAAGACTAGCGGGGGACTAGCCAAAAACATTCAGTACTTC.

This chain uses TRBV4-1 with TRBJ1-2, with 10 bases matching TRBD1. This CDR3 spans 15 amino acids. Germline-derived CDR1 and CDR2 are MGHRA and YSYEKL. Trimming took 7 bases from V and 3 from J; bases not matched to a gene: 8. The CDR3 sequence: CASNDGTGEDYGYTF. The CDR3 coding sequence is TGCGCCAGCAACGACGGGACAGGGGAGGACTATGGCTACACCTTC.

The chain has TRBV6-5 and TRBJ2-2, with D tentatively TRBD1 (5 bases). V gave up 5 bases and J gave up 5 bases, with 12 bases separating them. The CDR3 is made up of 14 amino acids. CDR1 is MNHEY, CDR2 SVGAGI, per germline. CDR3 nucleotides: TGTGCCAGCAGTGTATCACAGGAGACCGGGGAGCTGTTTTTT. This codes for CASSVSQETGELFF.

This clone appeared a few times. This sequence joins TRBV27 and TRBJ1-2, with D maybe TRBD1 (6 bases). Germline V gene sequence: CDR1 MNHEY, CDR2 SMNVEV (reference sequence). Trimming cost V 5 bases and J 3 bases, with 16 bases left between them. The CDR3 extends over 15 amino acids. CDR3 nucleotide sequence: TGTGCCAGCAGTCCCCAAGACAGGATATACTATGGCTACACCTTC. Its protein is CASSPQDRIYYGYTF.

This clone was picked up a small number of times. V usage is TRBV29-1 and J usage is TRBJ2-3, with 7 bases identical to TRBD2. The germline V gene encodes CDR1 SQVTM and CDR2 ANQGSEA. J lost 2 bases, V lost 6 bases, and 14 bases had no gene match. The CDR3 has 16 residues. The CDR3 is CSVDPNAGVPTDTQYF. In nucleotides, the CDR3 is TGCAGCGTGGATCCTAATGCGGGGGTCCCCACAGATACGCAGTATTTT.

This clone has only one observation. This chain connects TRBV7-9 to TRBJ1-2; TRBD1 matches at 9 bases. The V gene end was trimmed by 1 base and the J gene end by 2 bases; junction bases not matched to a gene: 2. Germline V lookup: CDR1 SEHNR, CDR2 FQNEAQ (reference sequence). The CDR3 is 15 residues long. In nucleotides, the CDR3 is TGTGCCAGCAGCTTAGGGACAGGGGTCAACTATGGCTACACCTTC. Its translation: CASSLGTGVNYGYTF.

The chain links TRBV27 to TRBJ2-7, with D possibly TRBD1 on 6 matching bases. Between the trimmed V and J ends, which lost 6 bases and 1 base, there was a span of 10 bases. The CDR3 length is 13 residues. The V gene's germline CDR1 is MNHEY and CDR2 SMNVEV (reference sequence). CDR3 coding DNA: TGTGCCAGCAGCCCCCAGGGGTCCTACGAGCAGTACTTC. As protein: CASSPQGSYEQYF.

The gene calls are TRBV29-1 and TRBJ2-5; no clear D. Looked up from germline, CDR1 is SQVTM and CDR2 is ANQGSEA. CDR3 length: 12 amino acids. The germline V and J ends were trimmed by 6 bases and 5 bases, with 13 bases remaining between them. The CDR3 here is CSVFNLGETQYF. The CDR3 coding sequence is TGCAGCGTATTCAATCTCGGGGAGACCCAGTACTTC.

This clone came up once. The J gene is TRBJ1-5, the V gene TRBV6-5; 9 bases are a match to TRBD1. The CDR3 has 14 amino acids. V trimming: 6 bases; J trimming: 4 bases; junction bases outside the gene matches: 4. Germline V gene sequence: CDR1 MNHEY, CDR2 SVGAGI. The CDR3 bases are TGTGCCAGCAGCTTCGGGACAGGGAATCAGCCCCAGCATTTT. Encoded protein: CASSFGTGNQPQHF.

The gene calls are TRBV5-1 and TRBJ1-2, with TRBD1 matching over 10 bases. Germline-derived CDR1 and CDR2 are SGHRS and YFSETQ. Unmatched junction bases numbered 10, after V lost 2 bases and J lost 3 bases. The CDR3 spans 17 residues. CDR3 coding DNA: TGCGCCAGCAGCTTACGCAGACAGGGGGCTAGTGACTATGGCTACACCTTC. It codes for CASSLRRQGASDYGYTF.

This clone was detected a few times. The chain recombines TRBV5-6 with TRBJ2-2; D might be TRBD1 (5 bases). This CDR3 has 15 residues. CDR1 is SGHDT and CDR2 is YYEEEE in the germline V gene. The ends were cut back, 9 bases at V and 5 bases at J, with 20 bases in the middle. The CDR3 DNA is TGTGCCATATCCCCGAAGGGAAAGGGGACCGGGGAGCTGTTTTTT. Amino acids: CAISPKGKGTGELFF.

A few counts support this clone. The chain carries TRBV6-1 and TRBJ2-6; D is undetermined. In germline, CDR1 is MNHNS, CDR2 SASEGT. The ends were cut back, 2 bases at V and 0 bases at J, with 2 bases in the middle. This CDR3 is 14 amino acids long. The CDR3 DNA reads TGTGCCAGCAGTGAAAACTCTGGGGCCAACGTCCTGACTTTC. Its protein is CASSENSGANVLTF.

The chain links TRBV29-1 to TRBJ2-3, with D possibly being TRBD2 (5 bases). The CDR3 length is 15 residues. Trimming pared 6 bases from V and 2 bases from J, leaving 18 bases between. Per germline, CDR1 SQVTM and CDR2 ANQGSEA. CDR3 residues: CSVARRGDPTDTQYF. The CDR3 region has the DNA TGCAGCGTCGCCCGCCGGGGTGACCCCACAGATACGCAGTATTTT.

This clone was seen a few times. This chain uses TRBV7-9 with TRBJ2-1; 10 nucleotides align to TRBD1. Germline V gene lookup returns CDR1 SEHNR and CDR2 FQNEAQ (reference sequence). V trimming: 5 bases; J trimming: 10 bases; junction bases outside the gene matches: 5. The length of the CDR3 is 13 residues. DNA of the CDR3: TGTGCCAGCAGCGCAGGGACAGGGGTCGAGCAGTTCTTC. This encodes CASSAGTGVEQFF.